The 29 T cell receptor beta chains presented below share a single source sample, sequenced in a study of early T cells in non-severe SARS-CoV-2 infection. MiXCR, run by TCRdb on the 5' RACE reads, gives a single entry per CDR3 protein. The table lists roughly 90,000 distinct CDR3 sequences, 14% of them singletons, with roughly 6% in the top ten. Material for sequencing was whole blood. Source of these receptors: an adult who was a healthcare worker with PCR-confirmed SARS-CoV-2 infection or an uninfected control (not recorded which).

This clonotype was recorded many times. The chain is built from TRBV3-1 and TRBJ2-1, with D possibly being TRBD1 (5 bases). There are 13 residues in the CDR3. Germline V gene data show CDR1 as LGHDT and CDR2 as YNNKEL (reference sequence). Trimming removed 2 bases from V and 6 bases from J, with 8 bases in between. The chain's CDR3 is CASSQRQSNEQFF. CDR3 DNA: TGTGCCAGCAGCCAAAGACAGTCCAATGAGCAGTTCTTC.

In its sample, this clonotype was seen a few times. The chain employs TRBV7-6 and TRBJ1-3, with no clear D. Germline assignment: CDR1 SGHVS and CDR2 FNYEAQ. The CDR3 covers 13 residues. Trimming pared 4 bases from V and 1 base from J, leaving 5 bases between. CDR3 nucleotide sequence: TGTGCCAGCAGCTACGCATCTGGAAACACCATATATTTT. Protein sequence: CASSYASGNTIYF.

The rearrangement links TRBV27 to TRBJ2-7, with 8 bases aligning to TRBD1. The CDR3 runs to 16 residues. V was clipped by 2 bases and J by 2 bases; unmatched bases: 8. CDR1 is MNHEY, CDR2 SMNVEV, per germline (reference sequence). CDR3 loop: CASSLVPGQVTYEQYF. The CDR3 region has the DNA TGTGCCAGCAGTTTAGTACCGGGACAGGTAACCTACGAGCAGTACTTC.

The chain uses TRBV2 and TRBJ1-2; the D is unclear. Trimming removed 8 bases from V and 4 bases from J, with 11 bases in between. The V gene's germline CDR1 is SNHLY and CDR2 FYNNEI. The CDR3 runs 12 residues. CDR3 region: CASGTGIYGYTF. The CDR3 region has the DNA TGTGCCAGCGGTACGGGGATCTATGGCTACACCTTC.

By proportion, this clonotype is medium-sized (0.01 to 0.1%). This chain connects TRBV6-2 or TRBV6-3 to TRBJ2-6; D is unclear. The CDR3 totals 15 residues. Germline assignment: CDR1 MNHEY and CDR2 SVGEGT. V lost 5 bases to trimming and J lost 0 bases, with 8 bases between them. The CDR3 region has the DNA TGTGCCAGCAGTCTCCTGAGCTCTGGGGCCAACGTCCTGACTTTC. Its translation is CASSLLSSGANVLTF.

This clonotype was counted many times. The CDR3 region is CASSQEEIGLAGNTGELFF. In DNA form, the CDR3 reads TGCGCCAGCAGCCAAGAGGAAATAGGACTAGCGGGTAACACCGGGGAGCTGTTTTTT. The rearrangement links TRBV4-3 to TRBJ2-2, with 11 nucleotides matching TRBD2. The length of the CDR3 is 19 residues. Germline V lookup: CDR1 LGHNA, CDR2 YSLEER. Trimming cost V 0 bases and J 2 bases; bases outside gene matches: 8.

In this sample, this clonotype turned up once. The chain couples TRBV6-5 to TRBJ2-5; either TRBD1 or TRBD2 may supply D (5 bases each). CDR1 and CDR2 (germline): MNHEY, SVGAGI. The CDR3 contains 16 residues. V dropped 0 bases and J dropped 2 bases, with 13 bases sitting between them. Written as DNA, the CDR3 is TGTGCCAGCAGTTACTCGATTGGGGGATCGCAAGAGACCCAGTACTTC. Translation gives CASSYSIGGSQETQYF.

This clonotype was counted ten times or more. This sequence joins TRBV12-3 or TRBV12-4 and TRBJ2-2; 12 bases line up with TRBD2. This CDR3 has 18 amino acids. The V gene end was trimmed by 3 bases and the J gene end by 0 bases; junction bases not matched to a gene: 5. The DNA of the CDR3 is TGTGCCAGCAGTTTCGAACTAGCGGGGGGATCGAACACCGGGGAGCTGTTTTTT. This translates into CASSFELAGGSNTGELFF.

This clonotype was counted at least ten times. The CDR3 DNA follows: TGTGCCAGCACGGGACAGAACTATGGCTACACCTTC. It codes for CASTGQNYGYTF. V and J are TRBV7-9 and TRBJ1-2; 7 bases map to TRBD1. Germline trimming cut 7 bases from V and 2 bases from J; bases unmatched to any gene: 1. The germline gives CDR1 SEHNR, CDR2 FQNEAQ (reference sequence). CDR3 length: 12 residues.

This clonotype was detected only a few times. The rearrangement uses TRBV25-1 and TRBJ2-5, with 8 bases aligning to TRBD2. Looked up from germline, CDR1 is MGHDK and CDR2 is SYGVNS. This CDR3 has 16 amino acids. Trimming at V came to 0 bases and at J to 3 bases, leaving 6 bases not matched to a gene. The CDR3 here is CASSEYVAGREETQYF. The DNA of the CDR3 is TGTGCCAGCAGTGAATACGTAGCGGGGAGGGAAGAGACCCAGTACTTC.

V usage is TRBV10-3 and J usage is TRBJ2-1; D is ambiguous. V gave up 6 bases and J gave up 9 bases, with 15 bases separating them. The germline CDR1 and CDR2 sequences are ENHRY and SYGVKD. The CDR3 is 13 amino acids. The CDR3 is CAIRTFSGVEQFF. DNA for the CDR3: TGTGCCATCAGAACTTTTAGTGGCGTTGAGCAGTTCTTC.

The CDR3 region has the DNA TGTGCCAGCAGCTTCGGGACCTACACAGATACGCAGTATTTT. It specifies CASSFGTYTDTQYF. The V call is TRBV11-3, the J call TRBJ2-3; tentatively, D is TRBD1 or TRBD2 (5 bases each). V lost 3 bases, J lost 2 bases, and 9 bases lay in between. Germline V gives CDR1 SGHNT, CDR2 YENEEA. There are 14 residues in the CDR3.

This clonotype came up many times. This chain links TRBV28 with TRBJ2-3, with D perhaps TRBD2 (5 bases). The CDR3 has 16 amino acids. V was pared by 6 bases and J by 1 base, with 17 bases between. Germline loops: CDR1 MDHEN, CDR2 SYDVKM. For the CDR3, the DNA is TGTGCCAGCAGCCCTGCGGGCAGGATGGGCACAGATACGCAGTATTTT. This codes for CASSPAGRMGTDTQYF. Full variable domain (outside the CDR3, taken from reference TRBV28 and TRBJ2-3): DVKVTQSSRYLVKRTGEKVFLECVQDMDHENMFWYRQDPGLGLRLIYFSYDVKMKEKGDIPEGYSVSREKKERFSLILESASTNQTSMYLCASSPAGRMGTDTQYFGPGTRLTVL.

The V gene is TRBV28, the J gene TRBJ1-3, with 8 bases aligning to TRBD1. V lost 6 bases to trimming and J lost 1 base; unmatched junction nucleotides: 2. This CDR3 is 14 amino acids long. CDR1 is MDHEN, CDR2 SYDVKM, per germline. The CDR3: CASSRTGSGNTIYF. The CDR3 DNA sequence: TGTGCCAGCAGCCGGACAGGGTCTGGAAACACCATATATTTT.

A word on this clonotype: No conserved phenylalanine or tryptophan ends this CDR3, so it is likely a read error. The chain uses TRBV18 and TRBJ1-3; 10 nucleotides align to TRBD1. The CDR3 runs to 17 residues. The germline CDR1 and CDR2 sequences are KGHSH and LQKENI. Losses at the gene ends were 3 bases for V and 0 bases for J; bases not matched to a gene: 5. Here the CDR3 DNA reads TGTGCCAGCTCACCTCGACAGGGGGCGTCCTCTGGAAACACCATATATTTA. Amino acid sequence: CASSPRQGASSGNTIYL.

This clonotype was recorded at least ten times. The rearrangement uses TRBV6-4 and TRBJ1-1, with a tentative D call TRBD1 (6 bases). The CDR3 length is 13 residues. The V and J ends lost 6 bases and 1 base respectively, with 9 bases between them. CDR1 and CDR2 from the germline V gene are MRHNA and SNTAGT. This CDR3 reads CASSVQGNTEAFF. CDR3 nucleotide sequence: TGTGCCAGCAGCGTACAGGGGAACACTGAAGCTTTCTTT.

This clonotype has more than one count but fewer than ten. The chain carries TRBV29-1 and TRBJ2-7; D ambiguous. Trimming removed 2 bases at V and 3 bases at J, with 11 bases between. Germline CDR1 and CDR2: SQVTM and ANQGSEA. This CDR3 contains 13 residues. The CDR3 region has the DNA TGCAGCGTTGAAACGGGCAGCGACTACGAGCAGTACTTC. Residues: CSVETGSDYEQYF.

V is TRBV12-3 or TRBV12-4 and J is TRBJ1-1; D is perhaps TRBD1 (5 bases). V shed 10 bases and J shed 5 bases, with 14 bases lying between them. This CDR3 comprises 12 residues. CDR3 protein: CATPREVTEAFF. The CDR3, as DNA: TGTGCCACCCCCAGGGAAGTGACTGAAGCTTTCTTT.

V is TRBV29-1 and J is TRBJ2-5, with D maybe TRBD1 (8 bases). The CDR3 runs 13 residues. Germline CDR1 SQVTM, CDR2 ANQGSEA. With 6 bases removed from V and 3 bases from J, the gap between germline ends came to 14 bases. CDR3 sequence reads: CSVATGGEETQYF. Written as DNA, the CDR3 is TGCAGCGTGGCCACAGGGGGGGAAGAGACCCAGTACTTC.

This clonotype was recorded many times. The chain has TRBV11-2 and TRBJ2-3, with 15 bases identical to TRBD2. The germline V gene has CDR1 SGHAT and CDR2 FQNNGV. Losses at the gene ends were 3 bases for V and 7 bases for J; bases not matched to a gene: 5. This CDR3 has 16 amino acids. The CDR3 loop is CASSFGLAGGPNTQYF. CDR3 in DNA: TGTGCCAGCAGCTTCGGACTAGCGGGGGGGCCAAATACGCAGTATTTT.

The chain recombines TRBV3-1 with TRBJ2-6; D may correspond to TRBD1 or TRBD2 (6 bases each). The CDR3 spans 17 residues. Germline V gene data show CDR1 as LGHDT and CDR2 as YNNKEL (reference sequence). The ends were cut back, 4 bases at V and 2 bases at J, with 15 bases in the middle. The CDR3 reads CASSLLSGAPGANVLTF. The CDR3 nucleotides read TGTGCCAGCAGCCTCCTGTCGGGGGCGCCTGGGGCCAACGTCCTGACTTTC.

The chain combines TRBV28 with TRBJ2-7; D perhaps matches TRBD2 (5 bases). CDR1 is MDHEN, CDR2 SYDVKM, per germline. There are 12 residues in the CDR3. Trimming pared 6 bases from V and 2 bases from J, leaving 8 bases between. The CDR3, as DNA: TGTGCCAGCAGAGAGGGTACCTACGAGCAGTACTTC. Its protein product is CASREGTYEQYF.

The chain couples TRBV28 to TRBJ2-5; D is unclear. The V and J ends lost 0 bases and 0 bases respectively, with 11 bases between them. This CDR3 comprises 16 residues. The germline CDR1 and CDR2 sequences are MDHEN and SYDVKM. The CDR3 coding sequence is TGTGCCAGCAGTTTATGGGCAGGAGATAACCAAGAGACCCAGTACTTC. Residues: CASSLWAGDNQETQYF.

There are many counts of this clonotype. V and J are TRBV7-2 and TRBJ2-6, with no clear D. Germline CDR1 and CDR2: SGHTA and FQGNSA. The V and J ends lost 0 bases and 1 base respectively, with 7 bases between them. This CDR3 spans 16 amino acids. CDR3 nucleotide sequence: TGTGCCAGCAGCTTAGCCGGCCCTTCTGGGGCCAACGTCCTGACTTTC. It encodes CASSLAGPSGANVLTF. Looking up the rest from reference TRBV7-2 and TRBJ2-6 gives the full variable domain: GAGVSQSPSNKVTEKGKDVELRCDPISGHTALYWYRQSLGQGLEFLIYFQGNSAPDKSGLPSDRFSAERTGGSVSTLTIQRTQQEDSAVYLCASSLAGPSGANVLTFGAGSRLTVL.

This clonotype came up a few times. The V call is TRBV5-5, the J call TRBJ1-5; a weak D match, TRBD1 (5 bases). The V end was cut by 3 bases, the J end by 1 base, with 8 bases between. CDR3 length: 14 amino acids. Germline CDR1 SGHKS, CDR2 YYEKEE (reference sequence). CDR3 loop: CASSSGQSNQPQHF. The DNA of the CDR3 is TGTGCCAGCAGCTCAGGGCAAAGCAATCAGCCCCAGCATTTT.

This clonotype was counted only a few times. The CDR3 protein is CASSSQGVDQPQHF. The CDR3 coding sequence is TGTGCCAGCAGTTCGCAGGGGGTGGATCAGCCCCAGCATTTT. The chain has TRBV6-5 and TRBJ1-5, with 7 nucleotides matching TRBD1. The length of the CDR3 is 14 residues. The V and J ends lost 4 bases and 5 bases, in that order; junction bases with no gene match: 5. Germline V gene sequence: CDR1 MNHEY, CDR2 SVGAGI.

The CDR3 spells CASWFPNTGELFF. DNA of the CDR3: TGTGCCAGCTGGTTCCCGAACACCGGGGAGCTGTTTTTT. V is TRBV28 and J is TRBJ2-2; no clear D gene. The V and J ends lost 8 bases and 0 bases respectively, with 7 bases between them. This CDR3 is 13 amino acids long. Germline CDR1 is MDHEN and CDR2 is SYDVKM.

This clonotype showed up just a few times. The chain employs TRBV29-1 and TRBJ1-5; tentatively, D is TRBD1 (5 bases). The CDR3 consists of 14 residues. The ends were cut back, 7 bases at V and 5 bases at J, with 18 bases in the middle. CDR1 and CDR2 (germline): SQVTM, ANQGSEA. The chain's CDR3 is CSAGTAQKDQPQHF. The CDR3, as DNA: TGCAGCGCAGGGACGGCTCAGAAGGATCAGCCCCAGCATTTT.

A few counts support this clonotype. The junction differs from germline at one of its ends, possibly a read error. The chain carries TRBV7-7 and TRBJ2-1; 9 nucleotides align to TRBD2. The CDR3 has 18 amino acids. Germline assignment: CDR1 SSHAT and CDR2 FNYEAQ (reference sequence). CDR3 region: CASSLRLAESKTPNEQFF. CDR3 in DNA: TGTGCTAGCAGCTTACGACTAGCGGAGTCTAAAACACCCAATGAGCAGTTCTTC.